Below, 11 T cell receptor beta chains from the same sample are listed, as sequenced in a study of Ad26.COV2.S vaccination and SARS-CoV-2 variants. Repertoires were generated with immunoSEQ multiplex PCR, while TCRdb's copy carries only in-frame clones and drops some. The sample lists some 290,000 clones, about 86% occurring once. This sample's treatment: 19 received Ad26.COV2.S at low or high dose, single or two shots; about 5 received placebo; per-sample allocation not given. Each sample was drawn 63 days after the first injection (of vaccine or placebo). Material: peripheral blood, obtained in a trial of Ad26.COV2.S vaccine versus placebo. Every receptor here comes from a person between 18 and 59 years old who received the Ad26.COV2.S COVID-19 vaccine or a placebo.

The chain links TRBV19 to TRBJ2-2; D remains ambiguous. This CDR3 is built from 15 residues. Germline V gene data show CDR1 as LNHDA and CDR2 as SQIVND (reference sequence). Trimming took off 2 bases at V and 3 bases at J, with 10 bases between the two ends. The CDR3 protein is CASSIHDSDTGELFF. The CDR3, as DNA: TGTGCCAGTAGTATACACGACTCCGACACCGGGGAGCTGTTTTTT.

CDR3 sequence reads: CASSYSAGNTEAFF. The CDR3 DNA follows: TGTGCCAGCAGTTACTCCGCAGGAAACACTGAAGCTTTCTTT. This chain uses TRBV6-6 with TRBJ1-1; D is undetermined. Per the germline V gene, CDR1 is MNHNY and CDR2 is SVGAGI (reference sequence). CDR3 length: 14 residues. Trimming cost V 0 bases and J 2 bases, with 7 bases left between them.

The V and J genes are TRBV5-1 and TRBJ2-7; TRBD2 matches 7 bases. The V gene end was trimmed by 3 bases and the J gene end by 2 bases; junction bases not matched to a gene: 8. Germline CDR1 and CDR2: SGHRS and YFSETQ. CDR3 size: 15 residues. The chain's CDR3 is CASSSPGGGAYEQYF. DNA for the CDR3: TGCGCCAGCAGCTCCCCGGGAGGAGGGGCCTACGAGCAGTACTTC.

The chain joins TRBV4-3 to TRBJ2-5, with D uncertain. Germline CDR1 reads LGHNA; CDR2 reads YSLEER. The CDR3 runs 14 residues. Trimming took 0 bases from V and 10 from J, leaving 15 bases between them. The DNA for the CDR3 is TGCGCCAGCAGCCAAGAATGGCTCGGATCGGGCCAGTACTTC. Translation gives CASSQEWLGSGQYF.

J is TRBJ1-5 and V is TRBV7-9, with 7 bases identical to TRBD1. This CDR3 spans 13 amino acids. Germline-derived CDR1 and CDR2 are SEHNR and FQNEAQ (reference sequence). The junction had 3 bases not matched to a gene; V was cut back by 5 bases and J by 5 bases. The CDR3 is CASSGTADQPQHF. CDR3 nucleotide sequence: TGTGCCAGCAGCGGGACAGCGGATCAGCCCCAGCATTTT.

J is TRBJ1-4 and V is TRBV5-5; D is possibly TRBD1 (5 bases). The CDR3 loop spans 15 amino acids. V lost 2 bases and J 6 bases, leaving 14 bases between the germline ends. Germline V lookup: CDR1 SGHKS, CDR2 YYEKEE (reference sequence). The CDR3 protein is CASSFLGREDEKLFF. In nucleotides, the CDR3 is TGTGCCAGCAGCTTTTTGGGCAGGGAGGATGAAAAACTGTTTTTT. Looking up the rest from reference TRBV5-5 and TRBJ1-4 gives the full variable domain: DAGVTQSPTHLIKTRGQQVTLRCSPISGHKSVSWYQQVLGQGPQFIFQYYEKEERGRGNFPDRFSARQFPNYSSELNVNALLLGDSALYLCASSFLGREDEKLFFGSGTQLSVL.

The rearrangement joins TRBV5-6 to TRBJ1-1; 9 bases match TRBD1. Germline V gene sequence: CDR1 SGHDT, CDR2 YYEEEE. Trimming took 4 bases from V and 5 from J; bases not matched to a gene: 9. The CDR3 spans 15 residues. DNA for the CDR3: TGTGCCAGCAGCCCTTTGACAGGGGGTGGAACTGAAGCTTTCTTT. Protein sequence: CASSPLTGGGTEAFF.

The chain is built from TRBV25-1 and TRBJ1-1; TRBD1 matches at 8 bases. Trimming at V came to 1 base and at J to 7 bases, leaving 11 bases not matched to a gene. Germline values: CDR1 MGHDK, CDR2 SYGVNS. This CDR3 has 16 residues. CDR3 sequence: CASSELMRGQGVEAFF. The CDR3 DNA reads as TGTGCCAGCAGTGAATTAATGCGAGGACAGGGAGTTGAAGCTTTCTTT.

This clone was recorded only once. The chain combines TRBV6-5 with TRBJ1-5, with 8 bases lining up with TRBD1. CDR1 is MNHEY and CDR2 is SVGAGI in the germline V gene. The CDR3 spans 15 residues. Losses at the gene ends were 6 bases for V and 2 bases for J; bases not matched to a gene: 6. CDR3 protein: CASSPDRERNQPQHF. The CDR3 region has the DNA TGTGCCAGCAGCCCGGACAGGGAGCGCAATCAGCCCCAGCATTTT.

This clone appeared once. V gene TRBV13 combines with J gene TRBJ1-1; D is ambiguous. From germline, CDR1 is PRHDT and CDR2 FYEKMQ (reference sequence). V was pared by 1 base and J by 8 bases, with 8 bases between. This CDR3 region has 12 residues. The CDR3 spells CASSLVSVEAFF. In DNA form, the CDR3 reads TGTGCCAGCAGCTTAGTATCGGTGGAAGCTTTCTTT.

A word on this clone: Distinct nucleotide sequences in the sample also encode this CDR3. The chain joins TRBV6-5 to TRBJ2-3; D is possibly TRBD2 (5 bases). Trimming took 0 bases from V and 3 from J, leaving 7 bases between them. This CDR3 contains 14 residues. Germline V CDR1 and CDR2: MNHEY, SVGAGI. The CDR3 is CASSYSGSTDTQYF. The CDR3 DNA reads as TGTGCCAGCAGTTACTCGGGGAGTACAGATACGCAGTATTTT.